This TCR beta chain was obtained from a study of cytomegalovirus exposure and HLA in healthy donors. Study-wide findings and caveats: It was reportedly the case that the classifier diagnosed cytomegalovirus status with high specificity and sensitivity. The productive fraction for most TCR beta V segments was about 90% or about 30% in an earlier analysis.

In regard to this clone: Its antigen remains unidentified.

This CDR3 is built from 18 residues. Germline CDR1 reads SGDLS; CDR2 reads YYNGEE. V gave up 4 bases and J gave up 7 bases, with 24 bases separating them. PCR involved 60 Vbeta and 13 Jbeta primers. Repertoires were generated with immunoSEQ multiplex PCR, while TCRdb's copy carries only in-frame clones and drops some. The data hold fewer than 350,000 clones, with roughly 89% observed a single time. The chain carries TRBV9 and TRBJ1-6, with D tentatively TRBD1 (5 bases). This receptor was identified in a woman aged 18-29 years in good health and CMV-seronegative. Sequenced: PBMCs. CDR3: CASSPTLPGQGLNSPLHF. Written as DNA, the CDR3 is TGTGCCAGCAGCCCTACACTCCCCGGTCAGGGTCTAAATTCACCCCTCCACTTT.